This T cell receptor beta chain was identified in a study of blood T cell repertoires in COVID-19. Study-wide background: Whether acute or convalescent, the COVID-19 samples came from the United States, Italy and Spain. Nucleic acid was either cDNA or gDNA, and it came from T cells, B-cell-depleted T cells, or PBMCs.

This clone was counted between two and nine times. Authors' analysis steps: Counts of nucleated cells, estimated from reference gene primer amplification, were obtained. Assay used: immunoSEQ multiplex PCR; TCRdb lists only in-frame clones, some missing. V and J calls plus clone size are reproduced from that table; the DNA served to infer D and trimming. This repertoire shows around 57,000 clones, around nine tenths found once; its top ten account for roughly 18%. V dropped 1 base and J dropped 8 bases, with 14 bases sitting between them. The CDR3 is 14 residues long. Germline CDR1 reads SGHAT; CDR2 reads FQNNGV.

The chain links TRBV11-2 to TRBJ1-2, with unresolved D. This clonotype was obtained from a woman at least 80 years old with active COVID-19. Sequencing used peripheral blood. The CDR3 loop reads CASSLGGSSRGYTF. Here the CDR3 DNA reads TGTGCCAGCAGCTTAGGAGGAAGTTCTAGGGGCTACACCTTC.